These 21 T cell receptor beta chains were all obtained from the same sample, sequenced in a study of blood T cell repertoires in COVID-19. Sequencing used immunoSEQ multiplex PCR; TCRdb keeps in-frame clones, though not all of them. In the table there are 250,000 to 300,000 clones, about 90% of which are singletons. What was sequenced was peripheral blood. The receptors come from a woman younger than 45 with COVID-19, enrolled during active disease.

V is TRBV7-2 and J is TRBJ2-1; D is possibly TRBD2 (5 bases). CDR3 size: 14 residues. Trimming removed 1 base at V and 9 bases at J, with 13 bases between. Germline assignment: CDR1 SGHTA and CDR2 FQGNSA. The CDR3 nucleotides read TGTGCCAGCAGCTTAGTCGTGGGAGCCGGTGAGCAGTTCTTC. This translates into CASSLVVGAGEQFF.

This clone has a single count. The gene calls are TRBV7-2 and TRBJ2-7; TRBD2 matches 11 bases. Germline lookup yields CDR1 SGHTA and CDR2 FQGNSA. The CDR3 consists of 17 residues. Germline trimming cut 1 base from V and 5 bases from J; bases unmatched to any gene: 10. The chain's CDR3 is CASSLDTSGRPAHEQYF. DNA of the CDR3: TGTGCCAGCAGCTTAGACACTAGCGGGAGACCGGCCCACGAGCAGTACTTC.

This sequence joins TRBV3-1 (or the pseudogene TRBV3-2) and TRBJ1-4; 7 bases align to TRBD1. Unmatched junction bases numbered 6, after V lost 4 bases and J lost 7 bases. The CDR3 spans 14 residues. Germline assignment: CDR1 LGHDT and CDR2 YNNKEL (reference sequence). The CDR3 nucleotides read TGTGCCAGCAGCCGGCAGACAGGGAGTGAAAAACTGTTTTTT. The encoded protein is CASSRQTGSEKLFF.

The chain has TRBV6-5 and TRBJ1-1; 8 nucleotides match TRBD1. The CDR3 has 16 amino acids. CDR1 and CDR2 (germline): MNHEY, SVGAGI. Trimming at V came to 2 bases and at J to 3 bases, leaving 8 bases not matched to a gene. The chain's CDR3 is CASSYPLGQGYTEAFF. The CDR3 coding sequence is TGTGCCAGCAGTTACCCTTTAGGACAGGGATACACTGAAGCTTTCTTT.

This chain uses TRBV4-3 with TRBJ2-7, with 8 bases matching TRBD2. This CDR3 is 17 amino acids long. Germline CDR1 reads LGHNA; CDR2 reads YSLEER. V lost 1 base and J lost 0; bases outside the gene matches: 8. CDR3 amino acids: CASSQGVAGGLSYEQYF. The CDR3 nucleotides read TGCGCCAGCAGCCAAGGAGTGGCGGGAGGCCTCTCCTACGAGCAGTACTTC.

To note about this clone: Other DNA sequences of this sample code for an identical CDR3. The CDR3 sequence: CASSQDPYEQFF. CDR3 in DNA: TGTGCCAGCAGCCAAGATCCATATGAGCAGTTCTTC. The chain has TRBV14 and TRBJ2-1, with D hard to call. The V gene's germline CDR1 is SGHDN and CDR2 FVKESK. Trimming removed 0 bases at V and 8 bases at J, with 5 bases between. The CDR3 is 12 amino acids.

The gene calls are TRBV20-1 and TRBJ2-7, with D possibly matching TRBD2 (5 bases). Trimming stripped 6 bases from V and 1 base from J, with 7 bases between. CDR1 is DFQATT and CDR2 is SNEGSKA in the germline V gene (reference sequence). The CDR3 has 11 residues. CDR3 residues: CSALASYEQYF. CDR3 DNA: TGCAGTGCCCTAGCTTCCTACGAGCAGTACTTC.

This chain uses TRBV6-5 with TRBJ2-5; D is unresolved. The CDR3 runs 14 residues. CDR1 MNHEY and CDR2 SVGAGI come from the germline V gene. Deletions cut 6 bases from V and 2 bases from J, with 13 bases between. The CDR3 sequence is CASRRIPLQETQYF. DNA of the CDR3: TGTGCCAGCAGACGTATCCCACTACAAGAGACCCAGTACTTC.

In DNA form, the CDR3 reads TGTGCCAGCAGTTACGGGACAGGGGGTCAGCCCCAGCATTTT. This translates into CASSYGTGGQPQHF. The chain combines TRBV6-5 with TRBJ1-5, with 11 bases that match TRBD1. Germline V gene lookup returns CDR1 MNHEY and CDR2 SVGAGI. The ends lost 2 bases at V and 6 bases at J; junction bases unmatched: 0. The CDR3 has 14 residues.

DNA of the CDR3: TGCGCCAGCATCCGGGCGGGGCTAGCGGGAGTCGAGACCCAGTACTTC. Protein: CASIRAGLAGVETQYF. The V call is TRBV5-1, the J call TRBJ2-5, with 10 bases lining up with TRBD2. The V gene's germline CDR1 is SGHRS and CDR2 YFSETQ. The trim removed 6 bases at V and 5 bases at J, leaving 13 bases unmatched. The CDR3 has 16 residues. The full variable domain, with the rest looked up from reference TRBV5-1 and TRBJ2-5, is KAGVTQTPRYLIKTRGQQVTLSCSPISGHRSVSWYQQTPGQGLQFLFEYFSETQRNKGNFPGRFSGRQFSNSRSEMNVSTLELGDSALYLCASIRAGLAGVETQYFGPGTRLLVL.

This clone was seen only once. The chain couples TRBV7-8 to TRBJ1-2; the D is unclear. Germline V gene data show CDR1 as SGHVS and CDR2 as FQNEAQ. V gave up 1 base and J gave up 0 bases, with 9 bases separating them. The CDR3 loop spans 15 amino acids. In DNA form, the CDR3 reads TGTGCCAGCAGCTTAGTTGAGGTGGCTAACTATGGCTACACCTTC. This gives the protein CASSLVEVANYGYTF. The full variable domain, completed using reference TRBV7-8 and TRBJ1-2, is GAGVSQSPRYKVAKRGQDVALRCDPISGHVSLFWYQQALGQGPEFLTYFQNEAQLDKSGLPSDRFFAERPEGSVSTLKIQRTQQEDSAVYLCASSLVEVANYGYTFGSGTRLTVV.

The rearrangement links TRBV10-3 to TRBJ2-3, with 7 bases aligning to TRBD2. After removal of 4 bases from V and 2 bases from J, the junction contained 6 bases not matched to a gene. This CDR3 region has 15 residues. The germline gives CDR1 ENHRY, CDR2 SYGVKD. CDR3 sequence reads: CAISATSPSTDTQYF. CDR3 bases: TGTGCCATCAGTGCGACTAGCCCCTCCACAGATACGCAGTATTTT.

The chain couples TRBV18 to TRBJ2-5; D gene unclear. There are 13 residues in the CDR3. V was shortened by 4 bases and J by 4 bases, with 10 bases between the two germline ends. CDR1 and CDR2 from the germline V gene are KGHSH and LQKENI. CDR3 loop: CASSRGLRETQYF. The CDR3 DNA reads as TGTGCCAGCTCACGTGGCCTCCGAGAGACCCAGTACTTC.

This chain joins TRBV18 and TRBJ1-2; D perhaps matches TRBD1 (5 bases). The CDR3 loop spans 14 amino acids. V dropped 6 bases and J dropped 5 bases, with 16 bases sitting between them. Germline loops: CDR1 KGHSH, CDR2 LQKENI. In DNA, the CDR3 is TGTGCCAGCTCCCCCCAAGGGGAAGGGTATGGCTACACCTTC. Translating gives CASSPQGEGYGYTF.

The CDR3 nucleotides are TGTGCCAGCAGCTTATTTGGGGTAGGGGGAAGCGAGCAGTACTTC. This codes for CASSLFGVGGSEQYF. The chain couples TRBV11-2 to TRBJ2-7; D possibly corresponds to TRBD1 (6 bases). V was clipped by 2 bases and J by 6 bases, with 17 bases between them. Germline lookup yields CDR1 SGHAT and CDR2 FQNNGV. The CDR3 is made up of 15 amino acids.

CDR3 nucleotides: TGTGCCTGGAGTGCCCCGGGGGGTGGTGAGACCCAGTACTTC. Translated: CAWSAPGGGETQYF. The rearrangement uses TRBV30 and TRBJ2-5; 7 nucleotides agree with TRBD2. The CDR3 sequence is 14 residues long. Trimming cost V 1 base and J 5 bases; bases outside gene matches: 7. Germline V lookup: CDR1 GTSNPN, CDR2 SVGIG (reference sequence).

The chain joins TRBV7-2 to TRBJ1-3; D gene uncertain. The CDR3 is 11 residues long. Germline lookup yields CDR1 SGHTA and CDR2 FQGNSA. V lost 5 bases to trimming and J lost 5 bases, with 4 bases between them. DNA of the CDR3: TGTGCCAGCAGCCCTCGAAACACCATATATTTT. Protein product: CASSPRNTIYF.

This clone was recorded a few times. The chain employs TRBV6-5 and TRBJ1-4; tentatively, D is TRBD1 (5 bases). The germline CDR1 and CDR2 sequences are MNHEY and SVGAGI. The germline V and J ends were trimmed by 0 bases and 5 bases, with 13 bases remaining between them. CDR3 length: 16 amino acids. This CDR3 reads CASSYSWGSGNEKLFF. The CDR3 DNA sequence: TGTGCCAGCAGTTACTCGTGGGGCAGTGGAAATGAAAAACTGTTTTTT.

CDR3 nucleotides: TGTGCCAGCAGCCGGTGGGGAGGGAGGGCCTATAATTCACCCCTCCACTTT. As protein: CASSRWGGRAYNSPLHF. V usage is TRBV3-1 (or the pseudogene TRBV3-2) and J usage is TRBJ1-6; no firm D call. CDR3 length equals 17 residues. Germline lookup yields CDR1 LGHDT and CDR2 YNNKEL (reference sequence). Between the trimmed V and J ends, which lost 4 bases and 2 bases, there was a span of 15 bases.

The chain recombines TRBV5-1 with TRBJ2-5; 8 bases are shared with TRBD1. Trimming cost V 2 bases and J 2 bases; bases outside gene matches: 2. Germline lookup yields CDR1 SGHRS and CDR2 YFSETQ. CDR3 length: 14 amino acids. The CDR3 sequence: CASSFYRGQETQYF. The CDR3 region has the DNA TGCGCCAGCAGCTTCTACAGGGGGCAAGAGACCCAGTACTTC. Complete variable domain (other parts from reference TRBV5-1 and TRBJ2-5): KAGVTQTPRYLIKTRGQQVTLSCSPISGHRSVSWYQQTPGQGLQFLFEYFSETQRNKGNFPGRFSGRQFSNSRSEMNVSTLELGDSALYLCASSFYRGQETQYFGPGTRLLVL.

The chain joins TRBV4-1 to TRBJ2-2; 7 bases line up with TRBD1. The CDR3 is 15 residues long. J gave up 1 base and V 5 bases, and 4 bases lay outside the gene matches. Germline V lookup: CDR1 MGHRA, CDR2 YSYEKL. The DNA of the CDR3 is TGCGCCAGCAGCTACAGACAGGGGAACACCGGGGAGCTGTTTTTT. Protein: CASSYRQGNTGELFF.